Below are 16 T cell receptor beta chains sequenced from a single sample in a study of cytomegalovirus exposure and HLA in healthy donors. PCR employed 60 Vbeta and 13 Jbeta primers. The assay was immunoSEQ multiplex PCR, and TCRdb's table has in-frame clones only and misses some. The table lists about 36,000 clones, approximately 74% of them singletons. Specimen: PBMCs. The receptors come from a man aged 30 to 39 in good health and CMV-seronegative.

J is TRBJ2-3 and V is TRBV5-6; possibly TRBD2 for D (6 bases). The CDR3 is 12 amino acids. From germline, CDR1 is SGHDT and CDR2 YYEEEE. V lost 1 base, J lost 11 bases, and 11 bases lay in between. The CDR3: CASSLWASEQYF. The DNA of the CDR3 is TGTGCCAGCAGCTTGTGGGCTAGCGAGCAGTATTTT.

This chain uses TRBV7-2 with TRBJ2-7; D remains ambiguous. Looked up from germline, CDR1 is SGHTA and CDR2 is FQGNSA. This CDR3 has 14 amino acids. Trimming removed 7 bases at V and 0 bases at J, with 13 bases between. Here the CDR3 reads CASMLSRGSYEQYF. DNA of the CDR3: TGTGCCAGCATGCTCAGTAGAGGCTCCTACGAGCAGTACTTC.

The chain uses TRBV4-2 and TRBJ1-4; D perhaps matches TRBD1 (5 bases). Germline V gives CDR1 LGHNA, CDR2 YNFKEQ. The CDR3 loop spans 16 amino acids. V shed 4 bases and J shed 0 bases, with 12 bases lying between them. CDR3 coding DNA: TGTGCCAGCAGCCCCAGGGTTTCAGCAACTAATGAAAAACTGTTTTTT. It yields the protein CASSPRVSATNEKLFF.

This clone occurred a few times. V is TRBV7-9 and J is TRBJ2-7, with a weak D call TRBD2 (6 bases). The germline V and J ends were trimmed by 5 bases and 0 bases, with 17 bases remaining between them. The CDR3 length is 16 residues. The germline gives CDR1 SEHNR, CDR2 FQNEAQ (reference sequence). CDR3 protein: CASSSGSTSSSYEQYF. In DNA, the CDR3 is TGTGCCAGCAGCAGTGGAAGTACTAGCAGCTCCTACGAGCAGTACTTC.

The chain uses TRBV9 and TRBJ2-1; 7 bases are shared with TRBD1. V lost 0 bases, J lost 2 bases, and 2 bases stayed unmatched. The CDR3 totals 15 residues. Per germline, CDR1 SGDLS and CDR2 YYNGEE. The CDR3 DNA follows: TGTGCCAGCAGCGTAGACAGGGGCGCCTACAATGAGCAGTTCTTC. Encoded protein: CASSVDRGAYNEQFF.

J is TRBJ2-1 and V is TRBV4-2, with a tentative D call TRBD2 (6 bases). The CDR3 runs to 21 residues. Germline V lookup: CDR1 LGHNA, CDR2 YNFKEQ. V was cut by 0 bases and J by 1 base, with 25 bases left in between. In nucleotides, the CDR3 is TGTGCCAGCAGCCAAGAAGGAGGGGTAGGTTTCCGCGGGCTGTCCTACAATGAGCAGTTCTTC. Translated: CASSQEGGVGFRGLSYNEQFF.

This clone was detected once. CDR3 protein: CASSDLLAGGNEQYF. The CDR3 DNA follows: TGTGCCAGCAGTGATTTACTAGCGGGAGGCAACGAGCAGTACTTC. The chain combines TRBV25-1 with TRBJ2-7, with TRBD2 matching over 12 bases. The CDR3 contains 15 residues. Germline trimming cut 3 bases from V and 5 bases from J; bases unmatched to any gene: 5. The V gene's germline CDR1 is MGHDK and CDR2 SYGVNS.

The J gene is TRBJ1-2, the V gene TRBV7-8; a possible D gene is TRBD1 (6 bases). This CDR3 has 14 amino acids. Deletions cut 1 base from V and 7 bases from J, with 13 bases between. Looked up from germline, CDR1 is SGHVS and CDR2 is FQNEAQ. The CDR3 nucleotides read TGTGCCAGCAGCTTAGATCCAGGGGCCGGTGGCTACACCTTC. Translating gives CASSLDPGAGGYTF.

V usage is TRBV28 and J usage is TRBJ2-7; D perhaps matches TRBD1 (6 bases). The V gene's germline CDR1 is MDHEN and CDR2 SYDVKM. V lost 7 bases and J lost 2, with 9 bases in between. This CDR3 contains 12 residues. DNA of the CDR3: TGTGCCAGCAAACAGGGTGCCTACGAGCAGTACTTC. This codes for CASKQGAYEQYF.

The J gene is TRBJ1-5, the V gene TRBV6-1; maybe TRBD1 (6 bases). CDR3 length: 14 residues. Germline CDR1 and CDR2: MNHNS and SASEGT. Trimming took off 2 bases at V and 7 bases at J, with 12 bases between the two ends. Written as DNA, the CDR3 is TGTGCCAGCAGTGAAATTGGGGGCGGACAGCCCCAGCATTTT. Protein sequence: CASSEIGGGQPQHF.

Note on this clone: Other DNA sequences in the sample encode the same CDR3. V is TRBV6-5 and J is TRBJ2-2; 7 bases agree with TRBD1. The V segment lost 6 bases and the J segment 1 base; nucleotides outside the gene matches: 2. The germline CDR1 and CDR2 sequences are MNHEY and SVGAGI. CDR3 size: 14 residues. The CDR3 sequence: CASSRTGNTGELFF. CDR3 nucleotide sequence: TGTGCCAGCAGCCGGACAGGGAACACCGGGGAGCTGTTTTTT.

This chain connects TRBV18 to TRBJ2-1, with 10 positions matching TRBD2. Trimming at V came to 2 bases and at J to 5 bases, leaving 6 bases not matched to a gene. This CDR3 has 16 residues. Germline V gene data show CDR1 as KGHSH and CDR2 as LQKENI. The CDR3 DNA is TGTGCCAGCTCACCAGGGCTAGCGGGGGCCCACAATGAGCAGTTCTTC. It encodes CASSPGLAGAHNEQFF.

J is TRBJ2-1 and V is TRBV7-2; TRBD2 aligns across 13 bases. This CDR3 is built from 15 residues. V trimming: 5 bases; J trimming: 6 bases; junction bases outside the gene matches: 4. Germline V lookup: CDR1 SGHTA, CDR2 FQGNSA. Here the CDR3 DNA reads TGTGCCAGCAGCCTCACTAGCGGGGGGGTCAATGAGCAGTTCTTC. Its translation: CASSLTSGGVNEQFF.

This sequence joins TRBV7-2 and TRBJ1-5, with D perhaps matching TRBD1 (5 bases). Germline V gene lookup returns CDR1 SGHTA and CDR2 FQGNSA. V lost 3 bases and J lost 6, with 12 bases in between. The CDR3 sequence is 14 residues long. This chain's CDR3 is CASSLKGRAQPQHF. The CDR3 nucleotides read TGTGCCAGCAGCTTGAAGGGCAGGGCTCAGCCCCAGCATTTT.

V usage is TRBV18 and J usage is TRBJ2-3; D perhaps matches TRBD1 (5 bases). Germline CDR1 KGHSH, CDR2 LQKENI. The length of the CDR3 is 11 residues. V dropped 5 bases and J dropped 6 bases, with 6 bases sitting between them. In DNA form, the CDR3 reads TGTGCCAGCTCAGGGGCGGATACGCAGTATTTT. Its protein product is CASSGADTQYF.

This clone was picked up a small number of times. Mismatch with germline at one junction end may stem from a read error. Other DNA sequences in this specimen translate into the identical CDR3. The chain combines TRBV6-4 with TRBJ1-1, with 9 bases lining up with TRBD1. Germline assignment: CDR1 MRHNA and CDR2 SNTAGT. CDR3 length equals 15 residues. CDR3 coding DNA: TGTGCCAGCAGTGACCGCCCGGGACAGGGTGGTGAAGCCTTCTTT. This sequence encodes CASSDRPGQGGEAFF.